The clone carrying this TCR beta chain has a single count. Assay: immunoSEQ multiplex PCR; the TCRdb copy retains only in-frame clones and omits some. The sample gives about 190,000 clones, about four fifths of which show up once; 3.2% is in the top ten. The data derive from a study of blood T cell repertoires in COVID-19. In assigning cohorts, the study relied on participant-reported clinical history. Donors in Cohort 3 who had recovered were those with two negative PCRs, healthcare professional clearance, or resolution of their symptoms. The V and J ends lost 5 bases and 6 bases, in that order; junction bases with no gene match: 12. This CDR3 has 15 residues. Germline CDR1 is KGHSH and CDR2 is LQKENI.

The chain is built from TRBV18 and TRBJ1-1; TRBD1 aligns across 7 bases. The source of this sequence is a woman younger than 45 who had recovered from COVID-19. The source material was PBMCs or T cells enriched from blood (not recorded which). The CDR3 spells CASSEKTGESSEAFF. CDR3 bases: TGTGCCAGCTCAGAAAAAACAGGGGAAAGTTCTGAAGCTTTCTTT.